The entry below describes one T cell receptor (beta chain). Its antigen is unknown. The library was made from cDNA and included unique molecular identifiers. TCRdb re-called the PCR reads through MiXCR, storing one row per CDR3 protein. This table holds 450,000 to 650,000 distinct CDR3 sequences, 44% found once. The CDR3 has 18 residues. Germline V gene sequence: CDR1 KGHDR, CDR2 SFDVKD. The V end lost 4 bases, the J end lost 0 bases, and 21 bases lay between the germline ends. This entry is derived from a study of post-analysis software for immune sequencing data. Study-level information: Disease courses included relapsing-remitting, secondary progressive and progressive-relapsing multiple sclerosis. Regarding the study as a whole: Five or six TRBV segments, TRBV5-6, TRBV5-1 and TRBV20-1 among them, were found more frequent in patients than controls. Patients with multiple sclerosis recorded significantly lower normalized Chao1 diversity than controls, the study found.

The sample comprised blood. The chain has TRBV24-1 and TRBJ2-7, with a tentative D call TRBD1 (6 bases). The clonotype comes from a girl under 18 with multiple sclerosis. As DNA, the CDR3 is TGTGCCACCAGTGAATTCGGGACATTGGACTCACCCTCCTACGAGCAGTACTTC. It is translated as CATSEFGTLDSPSYEQYF.